Sequencing of this T cell receptor (beta chain) was carried out in a study of response to subunit inactivated influenza vaccine. Each CDR3 protein gets one entry after TCRdb re-called the RT-PCR reads with MiXCR. The data contain approximately 170,000 distinct CDR3 sequences, about 12% of them seen just once; the ten biggest clones take up around 32%. Per germline, CDR1 MNHNS and CDR2 SASEGT. V lost 5 bases and J lost 4; bases outside the gene matches: 10. The CDR3 extends over 16 amino acids. This sample was also put to use in a study of T cells expressing NK-cell markers. That investigation notes: TCR beta cDNA was generated via 5'RACE template switching incorporating UMIs. TCR beta repertoires came from sorted CD3+CD56+NKG2C+, CD3+CD56+NKG2C- and CD3+CD56-NKG2C+ T cells. The same clonotypes also predominated in the CD3+CD56-NKG2C+ fraction of four donors.

The rearrangement joins TRBV6-1 to TRBJ2-1, with 8 nucleotides matching TRBD1. The sequences come from CD8+ T cells sorted from PBMCs, collected about 12 days after vaccination. The TCR comes from a man aged 50 to 60 who received an inactivated influenza vaccine. CDR3 DNA: TGTGCCAGCAGTCCCCCGACAGGGGATGGATACAATGAGCAGTTCTTC. Its protein product is CASSPPTGDGYNEQFF.